The 24 T cell receptor beta chains below all came from one sample that was sequenced in a study of blood T cell repertoires in COVID-19. Libraries were prepared by immunoSEQ multiplex PCR; TCRdb keeps only in-frame clonotypes and omits some of them. In the table there are 210,000 or so clones, 84% of which are singletons. Sequenced material: peripheral blood. Receptors were obtained from a woman older than 75 with active or convalescent COVID-19.

This chain uses TRBV6-5 with TRBJ2-1; D is possibly TRBD2 (5 bases). This CDR3 has 13 amino acids. The germline CDR1 and CDR2 sequences are MNHEY and SVGAGI. Trimming stripped 4 bases from V and 11 bases from J, with 15 bases between. In DNA, the CDR3 is TGTGCCAGCAGTTCTCTTTGGTGGGAGAAGCAGTTCTTC. Its protein product is CASSSLWWEKQFF.

This clone was counted only a few times. The chain couples TRBV28 to TRBJ1-5; D is undetermined. The V gene's germline CDR1 is MDHEN and CDR2 SYDVKM. The ends were cut back, 4 bases at V and 4 bases at J, with 8 bases in the middle. CDR3 length: 13 amino acids. Here the CDR3 reads CASSSDTNQPQHF. CDR3 in DNA: TGTGCCAGCAGTTCTGACACTAATCAGCCCCAGCATTTT.

As to this clone: The sample contains more than one DNA sequence encoding this CDR3. The CDR3 nucleotides read TGTGCCAGCAGCTTAAGACAGAACACTGAAGCTTTCTTT. This encodes CASSLRQNTEAFF. The rearrangement joins TRBV7-3 to TRBJ1-1; no reliable D call. This CDR3 spans 13 amino acids. Germline loops: CDR1 SGHTA, CDR2 FQGTGA. Trimming left V 1 base short and J 1 base short, with 4 bases between.

The CDR3 sequence is CASSIVGGYGTQYF. The DNA for the CDR3 is TGTGCCAGTAGTATAGTTGGAGGGTATGGGACCCAGTACTTC. V is TRBV19 and J is TRBJ2-5, with D possibly being TRBD2 (6 bases). The CDR3 extends over 14 amino acids. The germline gives CDR1 LNHDA, CDR2 SQIVND (reference sequence). Trimming left V 1 base short and J 7 bases short, with 13 bases between.

V is TRBV12-3 or TRBV12-4 and J is TRBJ2-5; D is perhaps TRBD1 (5 bases). The CDR3 totals 13 residues. Trimming left V 4 bases short and J 5 bases short, with 11 bases between. CDR3 region: CASSSGRVETQYF. The CDR3 bases are TGTGCCAGCAGTTCAGGCAGGGTGGAGACCCAGTACTTC.

This clone was counted a few times. The V gene is TRBV30, the J gene TRBJ2-7; TRBD1 matches 7 bases. The CDR3 runs to 13 residues. J lost 4 bases, V lost 5 bases, and 8 bases had no gene match. Germline lookup yields CDR1 GTSNPN and CDR2 SVGIG (reference sequence). CDR3 sequence (DNA): TGTGCCTGGCACCGGGACAGACCGTACGAGCAGTACTTC. It encodes CAWHRDRPYEQYF.

Written as DNA, the CDR3 is TGCGCCAGCAGTCGGCAGGGAGGATACAATGAGCAGTTCTTC. It is translated as CASSRQGGYNEQFF. The chain couples TRBV5-1 to TRBJ2-1; tentatively, D is TRBD2 (6 bases). CDR3 length: 14 amino acids. V was shortened by 5 bases and J by 4 bases, with 13 bases between the two germline ends. Germline assignment: CDR1 SGHRS and CDR2 YFSETQ.

This chain joins TRBV7-2 and TRBJ2-5; 10 bases agree with TRBD2. Per germline, CDR1 SGHTA and CDR2 FQGNSA. V shed 6 bases and J 5 bases; nucleotides not matched to a gene: 12. There are 16 residues in the CDR3. This CDR3 reads CASSPGQREGGETQYF. The CDR3 nucleotides read TGTGCCAGCAGTCCGGGCCAGCGGGAGGGGGGGGAGACCCAGTACTTC.

This clone was seen just once. The chain couples TRBV6-5 to TRBJ2-3, with TRBD2 matching over 13 bases. CDR3 length: 15 residues. Per the germline V gene, CDR1 is MNHEY and CDR2 is SVGAGI. V lost 6 bases, J lost 8 bases, and 8 bases stayed unmatched. The CDR3 spells CASRQLAGGPGTQYF. The CDR3 DNA follows: TGTGCCAGCAGGCAACTAGCGGGGGGGCCCGGTACGCAGTATTTT.

This clone has a handful of counts. This chain links TRBV12-3 or TRBV12-4 with TRBJ1-1, with unresolved D. The CDR3 loop spans 13 amino acids. V gave up 7 bases and J gave up 2 bases, with 11 bases separating them. The DNA for the CDR3 is TGTGCCAGCAACTGGCGGGGTAACACTGAAGCTTTCTTT. Translated, it gives CASNWRGNTEAFF.

The chain has TRBV7-2 and TRBJ1-3; 7 bases fit TRBD1. Trimming cost V 3 bases and J 4 bases; bases outside gene matches: 6. The CDR3 covers 15 residues. Germline values: CDR1 SGHTA, CDR2 FQGNSA. The CDR3 DNA follows: TGTGCCAGCAGCTTCGACAGGGTGACGGGAAACACCATATATTTT. Translation gives CASSFDRVTGNTIYF.

On this clone itself: Other DNA sequences from this sample encode an identical CDR3 as well. The chain joins TRBV9 to TRBJ2-3, with 9 bases fitting TRBD2. V trimming: 0 bases; J trimming: 1 base; junction bases outside the gene matches: 3. This CDR3 spans 16 amino acids. From germline, CDR1 is SGDLS and CDR2 YYNGEE. CDR3 loop: CASSVGSSGGTDTQYF. CDR3 nucleotide sequence: TGTGCCAGCAGCGTAGGTTCTAGCGGGGGCACAGATACGCAGTATTTT.

This clone was counted only a few times. This rearrangement joins TRBV7-9 to TRBJ1-6, with 9 bases matching TRBD1. CDR3 length: 14 amino acids. The V and J ends lost 3 bases and 9 bases, in that order; junction bases with no gene match: 3. Germline CDR1 reads SEHNR; CDR2 reads FQNEAQ (reference sequence). CDR3 sequence: CASSLGQGTSPLHF. The DNA for the CDR3 is TGTGCCAGCAGCTTGGGACAGGGTACTTCACCCCTCCACTTT.

This clone was found a few times. V gene TRBV27 combines with J gene TRBJ2-1; 11 positions agree with TRBD1. CDR1 and CDR2 from the germline V gene are MNHEY and SMNVEV (reference sequence). This CDR3 contains 14 residues. With V trimmed by 7 bases and J by 8 bases, 7 bases remained unmatched. CDR3 loop: CASTTDRGRHEQFF. The CDR3 DNA sequence: TGTGCCAGCACCACGGACAGGGGGCGCCATGAGCAGTTCTTC.

This chain joins TRBV7-9 and TRBJ2-5; D may be TRBD2 (6 bases). This CDR3 region has 16 residues. V lost 7 bases and J lost 9, with 27 bases in between. CDR1 is SEHNR and CDR2 is FQNEAQ in the germline V gene (reference sequence). CDR3 DNA sequence: TGTGCCAGCACCCAGGCAGGGACTTCGGGTATTGGGGCCCAGTACTTC. Translating it yields CASTQAGTSGIGAQYF.

This chain uses TRBV5-1 with TRBJ2-5, with D unclear. The CDR3 runs 14 residues. Per the germline V gene, CDR1 is SGHRS and CDR2 is YFSETQ. V was clipped by 1 base and J by 4 bases, with 11 bases between them. DNA for the CDR3: TGCGCCAGCAGCTTGCTAGGAATGGGAGAGACCCAGTACTTC. Translating gives CASSLLGMGETQYF.

V usage is TRBV11-3 and J usage is TRBJ2-1, with 11 bases that match TRBD2. This CDR3 is 18 amino acids long. The V segment lost 3 bases and the J segment 5 bases; nucleotides outside the gene matches: 12. CDR1 is SGHNT and CDR2 is YENEEA in the germline V gene. CDR3 loop: CASSLGWLAGGGNNEQFF. The CDR3 nucleotides are TGTGCCAGCAGCTTGGGCTGGCTAGCGGGGGGCGGGAACAATGAGCAGTTCTTC. Complete variable domain (other parts from reference TRBV11-3 and TRBJ2-1): EAGVVQSPRYKIIEKKQPVAFWCNPISGHNTLYWYLQNLGQGPELLIRYENEEAVDDSQLPKDRFSAERLKGVDSTLKIQPAELGDSAVYLCASSLGWLAGGGNNEQFFGPGTRLTVL.

This sequence joins TRBV5-1 and TRBJ2-2; D is possibly TRBD2 (7 bases). The CDR3 totals 16 residues. The germline CDR1 and CDR2 sequences are SGHRS and YFSETQ. With 4 bases removed from V and 3 bases from J, the gap between germline ends came to 16 bases. CDR3 amino acids: CASSVEGGGHTGELFF. For the CDR3, the DNA is TGCGCCAGCAGCGTCGAGGGAGGGGGTCACACCGGGGAGCTGTTTTTT.

The CDR3: CASSPLGLPQHF. CDR3 sequence (DNA): TGTGCCAGCAGTCCCCTTGGGCTGCCCCAGCATTTT. The V and J genes are TRBV28 and TRBJ1-5; the D is unclear. Looked up from germline, CDR1 is MDHEN and CDR2 is SYDVKM. Trimming took 5 bases from V and 9 from J, leaving 11 bases between them. The CDR3 contains 12 residues.

This chain links TRBV5-1 with TRBJ2-7, with TRBD2 matching 11 bases. The CDR3 contains 15 residues. The germline V gene encodes CDR1 SGHRS and CDR2 YFSETQ. V was pared by 1 base and J by 2 bases, with 2 bases of the junction left unmatched. The chain's CDR3 is CASSLRSGGAYEQYF. In DNA, the CDR3 is TGCGCCAGCAGCTTGCGTAGCGGGGGGGCCTACGAGCAGTACTTC.

The rearrangement joins TRBV3-1 (or the pseudogene TRBV3-2) to TRBJ2-3; D perhaps matches TRBD2 (5 bases). V lost 2 bases and J lost 4, with 13 bases in between. CDR3 length: 15 residues. Germline V gene sequence: CDR1 LGHDT, CDR2 YNNKEL (reference sequence). In DNA, the CDR3 is TGTGCCAGCAGCCAAAACTATGCTAGCCCAGATACGCAGTATTTT. It is translated as CASSQNYASPDTQYF.

This rearrangement joins TRBV18 to TRBJ1-4, with 8 nucleotides matching TRBD1. The ends lost 4 bases at V and 0 bases at J; junction bases unmatched: 10. CDR3 size: 18 residues. The germline gives CDR1 KGHSH, CDR2 LQKENI. CDR3 in DNA: TGTGCCAGCTCACAAAACCGGGACAGGCGTACAACTAATGAAAAACTGTTTTTT. Amino acid sequence: CASSQNRDRRTTNEKLFF.

The chain links TRBV3-1 (or the pseudogene TRBV3-2) to TRBJ2-7, with a weak D call TRBD2 (6 bases). Looked up from germline, CDR1 is LGHDT and CDR2 is YNNKEL (reference sequence). The CDR3 spans 14 residues. V was clipped by 8 bases and J by 0 bases, with 14 bases between them. Written as DNA, the CDR3 is TGTGCCAGCTCGATGCGGGGAAGCTCCTACGAGCAGTACTTC. It encodes CASSMRGSSYEQYF.

The chain couples TRBV5-1 to TRBJ2-7; 7 nucleotides line up with TRBD2. The CDR3 runs 16 residues. Germline CDR1 SGHRS, CDR2 YFSETQ. J gave up 0 bases and V 3 bases, and 9 bases lay outside the gene matches. In nucleotides, the CDR3 is TGCGCCAGCAGCTCCCAGGCTGGGAGGGGCTCCTACGAGCAGTACTTC. It encodes CASSSQAGRGSYEQYF.